These 27 T cell receptor beta chains were all obtained from the same sample, sequenced in a study of response to subunit inactivated influenza vaccine. TCRdb called the RT-PCR reads again in MiXCR, with one record for every CDR3 protein. The sample consists of about 780,000 distinct CDR3 sequences, less than 20% of them appearing once. This specimen consisted of PBMCs from blood, obtained approximately 5 days after vaccination. The receptors were gathered from a man aged 50-59 years who received an inactivated influenza vaccine.

Details on this clonotype: The CDR3 end shows no conserved phenylalanine or tryptophan, and so a read error is likely. The V call is TRBV29-1, the J call TRBJ2-5, with 10 bases matching TRBD2. Per germline, CDR1 SQVTM and CDR2 ANQGSEA. J lost 0 bases, V lost 6 bases, and 1 base had no gene match. The CDR3 is 13 amino acids. The CDR3 DNA reads TGCAGCGTCCTAGCGGGGGACCAAGAGACCCAGTACGTC. Amino acid sequence: CSVLAGDQETQYV.

This sequence joins TRBV5-1 and TRBJ2-7, with TRBD2 matching 8 bases. This CDR3 spans 13 amino acids. J was trimmed by 6 bases and V by 3 bases; bases with no gene match: 5. Germline V gives CDR1 SGHRS, CDR2 YFSETQ. CDR3 region: CASSYGLALEQYF. The DNA for the CDR3 is TGCGCCAGCAGCTACGGACTAGCTCTCGAGCAGTACTTC.

The V gene is TRBV5-4, the J gene TRBJ1-1, with TRBD1 identical over 10 bases. Germline assignment: CDR1 SGHNT and CDR2 YYREEE (reference sequence). The CDR3 has 15 residues. With V trimmed by 3 bases and J by 5 bases, 7 bases remained unmatched. The CDR3 DNA reads as TGTGCCAGCAGCTCCGACAGGGGGCCCCAAACTGAAGCTTTCTTT. Its translation is CASSSDRGPQTEAFF.

This clonotype has more than one count but fewer than ten. This chain uses TRBV5-1 with TRBJ2-1; TRBD1 might be the D (5 bases). The germline gives CDR1 SGHRS, CDR2 YFSETQ. V dropped 1 base and J dropped 9 bases, with 20 bases sitting between them. The CDR3 is 16 amino acids. Here the CDR3 DNA reads TGCGCCAGCAGCTTGAGTAGCAGGGCTATACAATCTGAGCAGTTCTTC. Translated, it gives CASSLSSRAIQSEQFF. The variable domain in full, with the rest retrieved from reference TRBV5-1 and TRBJ2-1, is KAGVTQTPRYLIKTRGQQVTLSCSPISGHRSVSWYQQTPGQGLQFLFEYFSETQRNKGNFPGRFSGRQFSNSRSEMNVSTLELGDSALYLCASSLSSRAIQSEQFFGPGTRLTVL.

This clonotype has more than one count but fewer than ten. The chain links TRBV20-1 to TRBJ2-7, with a weak D call TRBD2 (6 bases). The CDR3 loop spans 14 amino acids. V lost 3 bases and J lost 7, with 19 bases in between. Germline V CDR1 and CDR2: DFQATT, SNEGSKA (reference sequence). In DNA form, the CDR3 reads TGCAGTGCTAGTGTGAACGGGAGCCCAAGGGAGCAGTACTTC. This translates into CSASVNGSPREQYF.

The chain combines TRBV29-1 with TRBJ2-6; TRBD2 might be the D (6 bases). The germline gives CDR1 SQVTM, CDR2 ANQGSEA. V was clipped by 7 bases and J by 0 bases, with 7 bases between them. The length of the CDR3 is 13 residues. CDR3 amino acids: CSARDSGANVLTF. The CDR3 bases are TGCAGCGCGCGGGACTCTGGGGCCAACGTCCTGACTTTC. The variable domain in full, with the rest retrieved from reference TRBV29-1 and TRBJ2-6, is SAVISQKPSRDICQRGTSLTIQCQVDSQVTMMFWYRQQPGQSLTLIATANQGSEATYESGFVIDKFPISRPNLTFSTLTVSNMSPEDSSIYLCSARDSGANVLTFGAGSRLTVL.

The chain uses TRBV6-5 and TRBJ2-7; D gene uncertain. From germline, CDR1 is MNHEY and CDR2 SVGAGI. The CDR3 covers 14 residues. V lost 0 bases and J 4 bases, leaving 10 bases between the germline ends. The CDR3 spells CASSYSLAGYEQYF. CDR3 nucleotide sequence: TGTGCCAGCAGTTACTCATTAGCCGGGTACGAGCAGTACTTC.

The chain links TRBV27 to TRBJ2-7, with D perhaps TRBD1 (7 bases). Germline loops: CDR1 MNHEY, CDR2 SMNVEV (reference sequence). With 3 bases removed from V and 1 base from J, the gap between germline ends came to 13 bases. There are 15 residues in the CDR3. For the CDR3, the DNA is TGTGCCAGCAGTTTGAGCAGGGGGGATTCCTACGAGCAGTACTTC. Translation gives CASSLSRGDSYEQYF.

This clonotype was picked up a small number of times. The V call is TRBV7-2, the J call TRBJ2-3; the match to TRBD2 covers 7 bases. Per the germline V gene, CDR1 is SGHTA and CDR2 is FQGNSA. Trimming at V came to 6 bases and at J to 0 bases, leaving 3 bases not matched to a gene. This CDR3 is built from 14 residues. CDR3 protein: CASRRLASTDTQYF. CDR3 nucleotides: TGTGCCAGCAGGAGACTAGCTAGCACAGATACGCAGTATTTT.

The rearrangement uses TRBV6-5 and TRBJ2-1; tentatively, D is TRBD1 or TRBD2 (5 bases each). This CDR3 is built from 16 residues. Germline-derived CDR1 and CDR2 are MNHEY and SVGAGI. The V and J ends lost 0 bases and 5 bases respectively, with 14 bases between them. CDR3: CASSYSLPGRNNEQFF. CDR3 DNA: TGTGCCAGCAGTTACTCGTTACCGGGGCGAAACAATGAGCAGTTCTTC.

The genes are TRBV12-3 or TRBV12-4 and TRBJ2-1; no firm D call. CDR3 length: 14 residues. Trimming pared 4 bases from V and 10 bases from J, leaving 17 bases between. The chain's CDR3 is CASSSRAARYEQFF. CDR3 bases: TGTGCCAGCAGTTCGCGTGCGGCTAGGTACGAGCAGTTCTTC.

This clonotype was observed a handful of times. The CDR3 loop is CSAATGNYGYTF. The CDR3 DNA sequence: TGCAGTGCTGCGACAGGGAACTATGGCTACACCTTC. The chain employs TRBV20-1 and TRBJ1-2, with 7 bases matching TRBD1. The V gene's germline CDR1 is DFQATT and CDR2 SNEGSKA (reference sequence). The trim removed 5 bases at V and 2 bases at J, leaving 2 bases unmatched. The CDR3 is 12 residues long.

The chain couples TRBV5-6 to TRBJ2-7; 12 positions match TRBD2. CDR3 length equals 19 residues. The V and J ends lost 1 base and 0 bases, in that order; junction bases with no gene match: 11. Looked up from germline, CDR1 is SGHDT and CDR2 is YYEEEE. The CDR3, as DNA: TGTGCCAGCAGCTTGAGAAGGACTAGCGGGATTGATCCCTCCTACGAGCAGTACTTC. Translation gives CASSLRRTSGIDPSYEQYF.

V gene TRBV5-1 combines with J gene TRBJ2-1, with D tentatively TRBD2 (7 bases). The CDR3 extends over 17 amino acids. Germline V gene sequence: CDR1 SGHRS, CDR2 YFSETQ. The V and J ends lost 7 bases and 6 bases respectively, with 26 bases between them. The chain's CDR3 is CASYPRGGERGVNEQFF. CDR3 in DNA: TGCGCCAGCTATCCCCGAGGGGGGGAAAGGGGGGTCAATGAGCAGTTCTTC.

This clonotype was found a few times. The J gene is TRBJ2-3, the V gene TRBV20-1; 8 bases fit TRBD2. V shed 3 bases, J shed 5 bases, and the junction held 7 bases outside the gene matches. The CDR3 sequence is 14 residues long. Germline CDR1 reads DFQATT; CDR2 reads SNEGSKA (reference sequence). CDR3 sequence reads: CSASRAGELDTQYF. The CDR3, as DNA: TGCAGTGCTAGTCGAGCGGGAGAGTTAGATACGCAGTATTTT.

This clonotype has more than one count but fewer than ten. This chain connects TRBV20-1 to TRBJ1-5; 7 nucleotides agree with TRBD1. The junction had 6 bases not matched to a gene; V was cut back by 3 bases and J by 4 bases. This CDR3 is built from 14 residues. Germline CDR1 is DFQATT and CDR2 is SNEGSKA (reference sequence). The CDR3 sequence: CSARGQTGNQPQHF. The DNA of the CDR3 is TGCAGTGCTAGGGGCCAGACAGGGAATCAGCCCCAGCATTTT.

This clonotype was seen a handful of times. J is TRBJ2-7 and V is TRBV6-2 or TRBV6-3, with D tentatively TRBD1 (5 bases). The CDR3 extends over 13 amino acids. Trimming shortened V by 2 bases and J by 3 bases, and 8 bases separated the two germline ends. The germline V gene has CDR1 MNHEY and CDR2 SVGEGT. This CDR3 reads CASSYQGFYEQYF. The CDR3 nucleotides read TGTGCCAGCAGTTACCAGGGCTTCTACGAGCAGTACTTC.

This chain links TRBV7-8 with TRBJ2-3; D perhaps matches TRBD1 (5 bases). The CDR3 extends over 16 amino acids. V was clipped by 1 base and J by 1 base, with 12 bases between them. Germline CDR1 reads SGHVS; CDR2 reads FQNEAQ. The CDR3 DNA reads as TGTGCCAGCAGCTTAGGGACACAACCACGCACAGATACGCAGTATTTT. Translated: CASSLGTQPRTDTQYF.

The chain uses TRBV20-1 and TRBJ2-1; TRBD2 might be the D (6 bases). CDR1 and CDR2 from the germline V gene are DFQATT and SNEGSKA (reference sequence). Deletions cut 3 bases from V and 5 bases from J, with 17 bases between. This CDR3 spans 15 amino acids. In nucleotides, the CDR3 is TGCAGTGCTAGGATCCCGGGACTTCTTGACAATGAGCAGTTCTTC. Its protein is CSARIPGLLDNEQFF.

The sample holds a few counts of this clonotype. The chain recombines TRBV10-3 with TRBJ1-4; D is perhaps TRBD1 (6 bases). V was cut by 6 bases and J by 8 bases, with 10 bases left in between. The CDR3 loop spans 12 amino acids. From germline, CDR1 is ENHRY and CDR2 SYGVKD. The CDR3 region is CAISARGEKLFF. DNA for the CDR3: TGTGCCATCAGCGCTAGGGGGGAAAAACTGTTTTTT.

In its sample, this clonotype was seen a few times. The V gene is TRBV20-1, the J gene TRBJ2-1, with D hard to call. Germline values: CDR1 DFQATT, CDR2 SNEGSKA (reference sequence). The CDR3 is 13 amino acids. V was trimmed by 3 bases and J by 4 bases, leaving 10 bases between them. This CDR3 is CSASRRVYNEQFF. The CDR3 DNA follows: TGCAGTGCTAGTAGAAGGGTTTACAATGAGCAGTTCTTC.

V usage is TRBV5-5 and J usage is TRBJ2-1, with D possibly being TRBD1 (5 bases). The V end was cut by 2 bases, the J end by 9 bases, with 9 bases between. Looked up from germline, CDR1 is SGHKS and CDR2 is YYEKEE (reference sequence). This CDR3 comprises 12 residues. The CDR3 coding sequence is TGTGCCAGCAGCTTCCCAGGGCCTGAGCAGTTCTTC. Protein: CASSFPGPEQFF.

The sample holds a few counts of this clonotype. This rearrangement joins TRBV20-1 to TRBJ2-1; TRBD2 matches at 12 bases. CDR3 length: 17 amino acids. V dropped 1 base and J dropped 3; count of bases not matched to a gene: 7. Per the germline V gene, CDR1 is DFQATT and CDR2 is SNEGSKA (reference sequence). CDR3: CSARAGPSGRDYNEQFF. CDR3 sequence (DNA): TGCAGTGCTAGAGCGGGGCCTAGCGGGAGGGACTACAATGAGCAGTTCTTC.

The chain joins TRBV15 to TRBJ1-4, with 9 bases aligning to TRBD1. CDR3 size: 16 residues. V was pared by 3 bases and J by 10 bases, with 12 bases of the junction left unmatched. CDR1 is LNHNV, CDR2 YYDKDF, per germline (reference sequence). CDR3 nucleotides: TGTGCCACCAGCAGGGGAAGTTCGGGACAGGGACGAAAACTGTTTTTT. Translating gives CATSRGSSGQGRKLFF. Filled out from reference TRBV15 and TRBJ1-4, the complete variable domain reads DAMVIQNPRYQVTQFGKPVTLSCSQTLNHNVMYWYQQKSSQAPKLLFHYYDKDFNNEADTPDNFQSRRPNTSFCFLDIRSPGLGDTAMYLCATSRGSSGQGRKLFFGSGTQLSVL.

This clonotype occurred a few times. CDR3 sequence reads: CASSQDLTGSGANVLTF. CDR3 nucleotides: TGTGCCAGCAGCCAAGATCTTACCGGCTCTGGGGCCAACGTCCTGACTTTC. This chain joins TRBV4-2 and TRBJ2-6; no definite D call. This CDR3 comprises 17 residues. Germline-derived CDR1 and CDR2 are LGHNA and YNFKEQ. With 0 bases removed from V and 0 bases from J, the gap between germline ends came to 9 bases.

The rearrangement uses TRBV5-1 and TRBJ2-7; 8 nucleotides line up with TRBD1. J gave up 5 bases and V 4 bases, and 14 bases lay outside the gene matches. The CDR3 runs 16 residues. CDR1 and CDR2 from the germline V gene are SGHRS and YFSETQ. DNA for the CDR3: TGCGCCAGCAGCCCAAAAGGGGGACAGGCATCTGACGAGCAGTACTTC. This sequence encodes CASSPKGGQASDEQYF.

This chain connects TRBV18 to TRBJ2-7, with 8 positions matching TRBD2. Germline CDR1 reads KGHSH; CDR2 reads LQKENI. The CDR3 contains 17 residues. Unmatched junction bases numbered 10, after V lost 0 bases and J lost 3 bases. This CDR3 reads CASSPPRSSGLNYEQYF. The CDR3 DNA follows: TGTGCCAGCTCACCACCCCGCTCTAGCGGGTTAAACTACGAGCAGTACTTC.